This TCR beta chain originates from a study of CD8+CD57+ T cells in acquired aplastic anemia. Across the whole study: Sorted CD4+ and CD8+ cells yielded DNA averaging around 3.2 ug.

All sequencing subjects had displayed CD8+CD57+ cell expansion on flow cytometry. Every patient presented with severe acquired aplastic anemia. The V gene end was trimmed by 3 bases and the J gene end by 6 bases; junction bases not matched to a gene: 5. This CDR3 is 15 amino acids long. Germline CDR1 is MNHEY and CDR2 is SMNVEV (reference sequence). Investigators profiled TCR beta VDJ and CDR3 from genomic DNA template. TCRdb reanalysed the reads using MiXCR and keeps one entry per CDR3 protein. Of 400,000 to 600,000 distinct CDR3 sequences in the sample, about a third were seen once. This clonotype was sampled from a human donor with aplastic anemia. The gene calls are TRBV27 and TRBJ2-1; 10 positions agree with TRBD2. Source material: sorted CD4+, CD8+, or CD8+CD57+ T cells (not recorded which) from PBMCs. DNA of the CDR3: TGTGCCAGCAGTTTTCTGGGACTAGCGACCAATGAGCAGTTCTTC. Translated: CASSFLGLATNEQFF.